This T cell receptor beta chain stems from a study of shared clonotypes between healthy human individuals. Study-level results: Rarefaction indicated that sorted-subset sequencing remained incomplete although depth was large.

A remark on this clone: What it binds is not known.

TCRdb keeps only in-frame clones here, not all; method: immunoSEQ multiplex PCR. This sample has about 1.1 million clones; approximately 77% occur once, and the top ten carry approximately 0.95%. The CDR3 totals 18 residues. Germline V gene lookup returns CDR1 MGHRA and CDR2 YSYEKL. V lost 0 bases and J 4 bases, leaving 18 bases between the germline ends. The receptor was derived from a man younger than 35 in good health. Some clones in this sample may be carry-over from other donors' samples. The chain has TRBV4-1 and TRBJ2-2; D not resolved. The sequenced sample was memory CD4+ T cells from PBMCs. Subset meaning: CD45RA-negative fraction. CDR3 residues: CASSQEPGFVSFTGELFF. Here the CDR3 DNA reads TGCGCCAGCAGCCAAGAGCCCGGTTTTGTTAGCTTCACCGGGGAGCTGTTTTTT.